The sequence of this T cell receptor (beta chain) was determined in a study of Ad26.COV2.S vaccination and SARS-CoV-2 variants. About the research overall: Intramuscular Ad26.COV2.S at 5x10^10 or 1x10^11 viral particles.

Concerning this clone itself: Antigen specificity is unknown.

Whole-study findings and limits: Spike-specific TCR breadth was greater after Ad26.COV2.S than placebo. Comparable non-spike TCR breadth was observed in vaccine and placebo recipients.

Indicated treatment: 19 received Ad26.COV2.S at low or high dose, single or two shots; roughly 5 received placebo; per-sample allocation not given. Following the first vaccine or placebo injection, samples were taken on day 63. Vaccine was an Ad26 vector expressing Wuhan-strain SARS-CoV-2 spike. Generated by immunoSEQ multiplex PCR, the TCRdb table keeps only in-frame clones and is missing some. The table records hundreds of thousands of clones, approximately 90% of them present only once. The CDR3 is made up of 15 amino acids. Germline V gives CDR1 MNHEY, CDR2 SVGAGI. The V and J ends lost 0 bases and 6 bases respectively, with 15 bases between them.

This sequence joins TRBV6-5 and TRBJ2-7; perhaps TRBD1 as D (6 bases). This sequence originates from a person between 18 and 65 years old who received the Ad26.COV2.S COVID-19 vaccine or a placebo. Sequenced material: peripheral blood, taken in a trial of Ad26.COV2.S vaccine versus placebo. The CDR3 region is CASSYSWGQISEQYF. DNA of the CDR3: TGTGCCAGCAGTTACTCGTGGGGACAAATCTCCGAGCAGTACTTC.